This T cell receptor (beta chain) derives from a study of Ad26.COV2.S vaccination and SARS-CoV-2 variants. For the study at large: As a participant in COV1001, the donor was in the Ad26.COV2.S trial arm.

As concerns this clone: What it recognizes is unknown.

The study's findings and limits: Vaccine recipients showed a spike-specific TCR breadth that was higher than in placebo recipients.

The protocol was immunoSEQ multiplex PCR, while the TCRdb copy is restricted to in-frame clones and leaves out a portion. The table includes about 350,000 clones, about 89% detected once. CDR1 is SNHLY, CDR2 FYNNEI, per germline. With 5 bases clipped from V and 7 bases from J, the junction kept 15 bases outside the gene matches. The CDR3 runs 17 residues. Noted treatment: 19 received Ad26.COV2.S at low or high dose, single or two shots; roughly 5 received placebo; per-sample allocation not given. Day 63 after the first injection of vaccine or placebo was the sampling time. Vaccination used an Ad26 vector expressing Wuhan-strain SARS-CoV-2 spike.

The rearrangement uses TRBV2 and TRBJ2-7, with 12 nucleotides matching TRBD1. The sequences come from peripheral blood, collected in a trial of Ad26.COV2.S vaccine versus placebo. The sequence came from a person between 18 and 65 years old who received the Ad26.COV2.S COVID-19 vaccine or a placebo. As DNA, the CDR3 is TGTGCCAGCAGTACCCCGGTGGGGACAGGGGGCCCTTGGGAGCAGTACTTC. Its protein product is CASSTPVGTGGPWEQYF.